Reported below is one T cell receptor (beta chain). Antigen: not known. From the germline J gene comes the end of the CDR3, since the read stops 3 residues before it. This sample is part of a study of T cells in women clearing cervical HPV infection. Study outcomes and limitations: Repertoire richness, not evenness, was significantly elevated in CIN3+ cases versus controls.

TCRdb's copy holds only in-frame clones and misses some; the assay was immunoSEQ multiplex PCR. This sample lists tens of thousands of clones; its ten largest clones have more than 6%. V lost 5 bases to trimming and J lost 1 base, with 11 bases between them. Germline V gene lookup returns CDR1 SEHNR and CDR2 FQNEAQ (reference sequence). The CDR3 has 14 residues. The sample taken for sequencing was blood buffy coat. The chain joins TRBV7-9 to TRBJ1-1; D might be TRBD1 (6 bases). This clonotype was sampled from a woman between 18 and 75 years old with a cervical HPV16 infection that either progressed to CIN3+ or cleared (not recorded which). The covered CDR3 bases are TGTGCCAGCAGCCTGCTACAGGGGAACACTGAA. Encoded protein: CASSLLQGNTE. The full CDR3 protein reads CASSLLQGNTEAFF.